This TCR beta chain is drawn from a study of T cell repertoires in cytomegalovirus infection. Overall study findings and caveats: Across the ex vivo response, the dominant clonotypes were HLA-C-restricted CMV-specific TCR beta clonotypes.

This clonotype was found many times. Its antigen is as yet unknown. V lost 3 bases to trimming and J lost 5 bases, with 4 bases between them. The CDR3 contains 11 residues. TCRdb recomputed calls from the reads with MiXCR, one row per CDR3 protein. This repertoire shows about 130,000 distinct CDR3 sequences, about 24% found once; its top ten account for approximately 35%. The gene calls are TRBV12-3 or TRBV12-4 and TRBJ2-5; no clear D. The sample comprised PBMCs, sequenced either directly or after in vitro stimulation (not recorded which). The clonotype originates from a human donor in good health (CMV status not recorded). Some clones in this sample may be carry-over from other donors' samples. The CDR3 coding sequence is TGTGCCAGCAGTTTTCGTGAGACCCAGTACTTC. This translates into CASSFRETQYF.